One sample yielded the 15 T cell receptor beta chains listed below, sequenced in a study of beta chain features in type 1 diabetes. What was sequenced were expressed TCRB transcripts, since all of the isolated RNA had been reverse transcribed. Data came from immunoSEQ multiplex PCR; TCRdb stores just in-frame clones and leaves some out. The sample includes 680,000 or so clones, 15% of them seen just once. The source material was naive CD4+ T cells from blood. The receptors here all came from a young man in good health.

The sample holds a few counts of this clone. V and J are TRBV4-3 and TRBJ2-7; TRBD2 matches at 7 bases. This CDR3 comprises 17 residues. CDR1 and CDR2 (germline): LGHNA, YSLEER. Unmatched junction bases numbered 8, after V lost 0 bases and J lost 0 bases. CDR3 sequence reads: CASSQDWEGLSSYEQYF. CDR3 DNA sequence: TGCGCCAGCAGCCAAGATTGGGAGGGTCTAAGCTCCTACGAGCAGTACTTC.

This clone came up a few times. V is TRBV5-4 and J is TRBJ2-2; D unclear. V shed 3 bases and J shed 0 bases, with 9 bases lying between them. The germline V gene encodes CDR1 SGHNT and CDR2 YYREEE (reference sequence). CDR3 length: 15 amino acids. This chain's CDR3 is CASSSVSSNTGELFF. CDR3 nucleotide sequence: TGTGCCAGCAGCTCAGTGAGCTCGAACACCGGGGAGCTGTTTTTT.

This chain joins TRBV28 and TRBJ2-7; D may be TRBD1 (5 bases). The V end lost 4 bases, the J end lost 0 bases, and 10 bases lay between the germline ends. The CDR3 contains 14 residues. Germline V gene sequence: CDR1 MDHEN, CDR2 SYDVKM. CDR3 sequence: CASSWGGVSYEQYF. Written as DNA, the CDR3 is TGTGCCAGCAGTTGGGGCGGTGTCTCCTACGAGCAGTACTTC.

In its sample, this clone was seen a few times. The chain carries TRBV25-1 and TRBJ2-7, with 8 bases lining up with TRBD2. The V gene's germline CDR1 is MGHDK and CDR2 SYGVNS. J was trimmed by 3 bases and V by 4 bases; bases with no gene match: 8. The CDR3 covers 15 residues. This chain's CDR3 is CASSGTSGKNYEQYF. DNA for the CDR3: TGTGCCAGCAGTGGTACTAGCGGAAAAAACTACGAGCAGTACTTC.

The V and J genes are TRBV5-4 and TRBJ2-5; 8 nucleotides line up with TRBD2. This CDR3 is 17 amino acids long. The germline V gene encodes CDR1 SGHNT and CDR2 YYREEE (reference sequence). After removal of 0 bases from V and 5 bases from J, the junction contained 12 bases not matched to a gene. The CDR3 here is CASSLAPVAGGRETQYF. The CDR3 DNA sequence: TGTGCCAGCAGCTTGGCCCCTGTGGCGGGGGGCCGCGAGACCCAGTACTTC.

V gene TRBV2 combines with J gene TRBJ2-5, with a possible D match to TRBD2 (6 bases). The closer fit of TRBJ2-7 to the DNA end suggests the J call may be wrong. The CDR3 runs to 15 residues. CDR1 is SNHLY and CDR2 is FYNNEI in the germline V gene. CDR3: CASSEGGTGVYEQYF. The CDR3 nucleotides are TGTGCCAGCAGTGAAGGAGGGACGGGGGTCTACGAGCAGTACTTC.

The chain has TRBV19 and TRBJ2-7; D not certain. V was pared by 3 bases and J by 1 base, with 10 bases between. From germline, CDR1 is LNHDA and CDR2 SQIVND (reference sequence). CDR3 length: 14 amino acids. The DNA of the CDR3 is TGTGCCAGTAGTATTAGGACGGCGTCCTACGAGCAGTACTTC. It specifies CASSIRTASYEQYF.

This chain joins TRBV19 and TRBJ2-2; 7 bases agree with TRBD1. Germline trimming cut 5 bases from V and 1 base from J; bases unmatched to any gene: 7. The CDR3 is 16 amino acids. Germline lookup yields CDR1 LNHDA and CDR2 SQIVND (reference sequence). The CDR3 region is CASSPPTGKNTGELFF. Here the CDR3 DNA reads TGTGCCAGTAGTCCCCCGACAGGGAAGAACACCGGGGAGCTGTTTTTT.

The V gene is TRBV2, the J gene TRBJ2-6; D may match TRBD1 or TRBD2 (6 bases each). Germline CDR1 and CDR2: SNHLY and FYNNEI. The V end lost 7 bases, the J end lost 4 bases, and 14 bases lay between the germline ends. This CDR3 is 15 amino acids long. The CDR3 loop is CASTKGGGGANVLTF. The CDR3 region has the DNA TGTGCCAGCACCAAGGGGGGCGGAGGGGCCAACGTCCTGACTTTC.

This clone has more than one count but fewer than ten. The chain joins TRBV18 to TRBJ2-5, with a possible D match to TRBD1 (6 bases). Germline CDR1 KGHSH, CDR2 LQKENI. CDR3 length: 14 residues. Trimming took 3 bases from V and 5 from J, leaving 13 bases between them. Here the CDR3 reads CASSPQQGMETQYF. CDR3 sequence (DNA): TGTGCCAGCTCACCCCAACAGGGTATGGAGACCCAGTACTTC. The whole variable domain, remainder taken from reference TRBV18 and TRBJ2-5, is NAGVMQNPRHLVRRRGQEARLRCSPMKGHSHVYWYRQLPEEGLKFMVYLQKENIIDESGMPKERFSAEFPKEGPSILRIQQVVRGDSAAYFCASSPQQGMETQYFGPGTRLLVL.

The chain combines TRBV10-2 with TRBJ2-1; TRBD1 agrees at 10 bases. Looked up from germline, CDR1 is WSHSY and CDR2 is SAAADI. The CDR3 is 16 residues long. V was pared by 5 bases and J by 7 bases, with 11 bases of the junction left unmatched. CDR3 DNA: TGCGCCAGCAGTCCGCCCGGGACAGGGGTTTCGAATGAGCAGTTCTTC. It codes for CASSPPGTGVSNEQFF.

This clone was seen a handful of times. The sample contains more than one DNA sequence encoding this CDR3. V is TRBV7-2 and J is TRBJ1-3; D might be TRBD1 (5 bases). Germline CDR1 and CDR2: SGHTA and FQGNSA. V was pared by 5 bases and J by 2 bases, with 10 bases between. The CDR3 spans 14 residues. The CDR3 spells CASSLVRAGNTIYF. CDR3 sequence (DNA): TGTGCCAGCAGCCTAGTCAGGGCTGGAAACACCATATATTTT.

This clone was detected a few times. The rearrangement uses TRBV18 and TRBJ2-4; D is unresolved. From germline, CDR1 is KGHSH and CDR2 LQKENI. This CDR3 is built from 14 residues. The V end lost 1 base, the J end lost 5 bases, and 9 bases lay between the germline ends. The CDR3 here is CASSPRALENIQYF. The DNA of the CDR3 is TGTGCCAGCTCACCACGGGCTTTGGAAAACATTCAGTACTTC.

This clone was counted a few times. V and J are TRBV5-1 and TRBJ2-7, with 10 bases aligning to TRBD2. Trimming cost V 4 bases and J 7 bases; bases outside gene matches: 8. The CDR3 has 14 residues. Germline CDR1 SGHRS, CDR2 YFSETQ. CDR3 in DNA: TGCGCCAGCAGCCCTAGCGGGAGAGGAGAAGAGCAGTACTTC. It encodes CASSPSGRGEEQYF.

V and J are TRBV29-1 and TRBJ2-5, with unresolved D. Germline lookup yields CDR1 SQVTM and CDR2 ANQGSEA. The CDR3 has 12 residues. With 3 bases removed from V and 0 bases from J, the gap between germline ends came to 5 bases. The CDR3 region has the DNA TGCAGCGTTGACAGAAACCAAGAGACCCAGTACTTC. Residues: CSVDRNQETQYF.